The rows below give T cell receptor beta chains drawn from one sample of a study of early T cells in non-severe SARS-CoV-2 infection. TCRdb ran MiXCR on the 5' RACE reads and lists one entry per CDR3 protein. The table has about 64,000 distinct CDR3 sequences, 20% seen once; the top ten hold more than 15%. The material was whole blood, obtained at baseline. The receptors derive from an adult who was a healthcare worker with PCR-confirmed SARS-CoV-2 infection or an uninfected control (not recorded which). Each CDR3 is given with its conserved first and last residue. Each record gives: D gene, clone size, V gene, J gene, CDR3 DNA, CDR3 protein. D genes are given only for firm matches. Clone sizes are given selectively: once, few, many, or a class where the clone is expanded.

d_gene: NA; abundance: NA; v_gene: TRBV14; j_gene: TRBJ2-7; CDR3nt: TGTGCCAGCAGCCAAGTCGGTAGCGAGCAGTACTTC; CDR3aa: CASSQVGSEQYF
d_gene: TRBD2; abundance: few; v_gene: TRBV12-3/TRBV12-4; j_gene: TRBJ2-5; CDR3nt: TGTGCCAGCAGCCAACTAGCGGAGACCCAGTACTTC; CDR3aa: CASSQLAETQYF
d_gene: NA; abundance: many; v_gene: TRBV12-3/TRBV12-4; j_gene: TRBJ1-3; CDR3nt: TGTGCCAGCAGTCTAAGCTCTGGAAACACCATATATTTT; CDR3aa: CASSLSSGNTIYF
d_gene: TRBD1; abundance: few; v_gene: TRBV3-1; j_gene: TRBJ1-1; CDR3nt: TGTGCCAGCAGACCAGGGGGCGCGAGAACTGAAGCTTTCTTT; CDR3aa: CASRPGGARTEAFF
d_gene: NA; abundance: many; v_gene: TRBV3-1; j_gene: TRBJ1-6; CDR3nt: TGTGCCAGCAGCCCCTCATCGGTTCGGTCACCCCTCCACTTT; CDR3aa: CASSPSSVRSPLHF
d_gene: TRBD1; abundance: NA; v_gene: TRBV18; j_gene: TRBJ1-1; CDR3nt: TGTGCCAGCTCACCAAGCAGACAGGGCCCAGACACTGAAGCTTTCTTT; CDR3aa: CASSPSRQGPDTEAFF
d_gene: NA; abundance: few; v_gene: TRBV12-3/TRBV12-4; j_gene: TRBJ2-1; CDR3nt: TGTGCCAGCAGTGCTAGGCCAAGCTCCTACAATGAGCAGTTCTTC; CDR3aa: CASSARPSSYNEQFF
d_gene: TRBD2; abundance: NA; v_gene: TRBV6-1; j_gene: TRBJ2-3; CDR3nt: TGTGCCAGCTCTAGCGGGGGGAATACAGATACGCAGTATTTT; CDR3aa: CASSSGGNTDTQYF
d_gene: NA; abundance: NA; v_gene: TRBV20-1; j_gene: TRBJ2-7; CDR3nt: TGCAGTGCTAGGGACGCAAGGGTTGCCTACGAGCAGTACTTC; CDR3aa: CSARDARVAYEQYF
d_gene: NA; abundance: NA; v_gene: TRBV10-3; j_gene: TRBJ2-3; CDR3nt: TGTGCCATCAGCGATCCCATGCAGGGCGACACAGATACGCAGTATTTT; CDR3aa: CAISDPMQGDTDTQYF
d_gene: TRBD1; abundance: NA; v_gene: TRBV29-1; j_gene: TRBJ1-4; CDR3nt: TGCAGCGTTGGTGGGACAGGGGACGAAAAACTGTTTTTT; CDR3aa: CSVGGTGDEKLFF
d_gene: NA; abundance: NA; v_gene: TRBV18; j_gene: TRBJ1-3; CDR3nt: TGTGCCAGCTCACCTCTCGTGGGAGTCACTGGAAACACCATATATTTT; CDR3aa: CASSPLVGVTGNTIYF
d_gene: NA; abundance: many; v_gene: TRBV20-1; j_gene: TRBJ1-6; CDR3nt: TGCAGTGCTACGGAGGGTGGCGCACCCCTCCACTTT; CDR3aa: CSATEGGAPLHF
d_gene: NA; abundance: NA; v_gene: TRBV6-1; j_gene: TRBJ2-1; CDR3nt: TGTGCCAGCAGTGTTTTCCTCCTACAGGAGGATGAGCAGTTCTTC; CDR3aa: CASSVFLLQEDEQFF
d_gene: NA; abundance: NA; v_gene: TRBV18; j_gene: TRBJ2-7; CDR3nt: TGTGCCAGCTCACCGACGCCAGGGAGTTCCTACGAGCAGTACTTC; CDR3aa: CASSPTPGSSYEQYF
d_gene: NA; abundance: NA; v_gene: TRBV20-1; j_gene: TRBJ1-1; CDR3nt: TGCAGTGCTCCTGCGCTTCAGGGAGGGACTGAAGCTTTCTTT; CDR3aa: CSAPALQGGTEAFF
d_gene: NA; abundance: NA; v_gene: TRBV14; j_gene: TRBJ2-1; CDR3nt: TGTGCCAGCAGCCAAGAGCTAGTTGTATCCTACAATGAGCAGTTCTTC; CDR3aa: CASSQELVVSYNEQFF
d_gene: NA; abundance: NA; v_gene: TRBV29-1; j_gene: TRBJ1-1; CDR3nt: TGCAGCGTTAAAGGGGGCACTGAAGCTTTCTTT; CDR3aa: CSVKGGTEAFF
d_gene: NA; abundance: NA; v_gene: TRBV6-5; j_gene: TRBJ2-7; CDR3nt: TGTGCCAGCAGCCGTGGGGAGTCCTACGAGCAGTACTTC; CDR3aa: CASSRGESYEQYF
d_gene: TRBD2; abundance: NA; v_gene: TRBV29-1; j_gene: TRBJ2-1; CDR3nt: TGCAGCGTTGAGATTAGCGGGGGCTATGAGCAGTTCTTC; CDR3aa: CSVEISGGYEQFF
d_gene: NA; abundance: few; v_gene: TRBV25-1; j_gene: TRBJ1-2; CDR3nt: TGTGCCAGCAGTGAAGCGGGCAGTTTCTATGGCTACACCTTC; CDR3aa: CASSEAGSFYGYTF
d_gene: NA; abundance: NA; v_gene: TRBV30; j_gene: TRBJ1-3; CDR3nt: TGTGCCTGGAGTGAAGGGGTCTCTGGAAACACCATATATTTT; CDR3aa: CAWSEGVSGNTIYF
d_gene: NA; abundance: few; v_gene: TRBV7-9; j_gene: TRBJ1-5; CDR3nt: TGTGCCAGCAGCTTAACGGGTTATCAGCCCCAGCATTTT; CDR3aa: CASSLTGYQPQHF
d_gene: NA; abundance: many; v_gene: TRBV3-1; j_gene: TRBJ2-7; CDR3nt: TGTGCCAGCAGAAATAGTGGCGAGCAGTACTTC; CDR3aa: CASRNSGEQYF
d_gene: NA; abundance: NA; v_gene: TRBV15; j_gene: TRBJ2-3; CDR3nt: TGTGCCACCAGCTTCGAGGGAGATACGCAGTATTTT; CDR3aa: CATSFEGDTQYF
d_gene: NA; abundance: few; v_gene: TRBV20-1; j_gene: TRBJ1-5; CDR3nt: TGCAGTGCTAGGAGATCGGGACCGGAGATGTATCAGCCCCAGCATTTT; CDR3aa: CSARRSGPEMYQPQHF
d_gene: TRBD1; abundance: NA; v_gene: TRBV10-3; j_gene: TRBJ1-1; CDR3nt: TGTGCCATCAGGCCCCGGGACAGGGGTTGGGGGAACACTGAAGCTTTCTTT; CDR3aa: CAIRPRDRGWGNTEAFF
d_gene: NA; abundance: NA; v_gene: TRBV29-1; j_gene: TRBJ2-5; CDR3nt: TGCAGCGTTGAGCGGTCGCGGGAGACCCAGTACTTC; CDR3aa: CSVERSRETQYF
d_gene: TRBD2; abundance: NA; v_gene: TRBV7-8; j_gene: TRBJ2-5; CDR3nt: TGTGCCAGCAGCTTATCCCGGACTAGCGCGAAGACCCAGTACTTC; CDR3aa: CASSLSRTSAKTQYF
d_gene: NA; abundance: few; v_gene: TRBV2; j_gene: TRBJ2-6; CDR3nt: TGTGCCAGCAGAGAAAGGACAGCATCTGGGGCCAACGTCCTGACTTTC; CDR3aa: CASRERTASGANVLTF
d_gene: TRBD1; abundance: few; v_gene: TRBV20-1; j_gene: TRBJ1-2; CDR3nt: TGCAGTGCTTCGGACAGGGGAATCTATGGCTACACCTTC; CDR3aa: CSASDRGIYGYTF
d_gene: NA; abundance: NA; v_gene: TRBV12-2; j_gene: TRBJ2-7; CDR3nt: TGTGCAAGTCGCTTAGGGGTAGGCGATTCCTACGAGCAGTACTTC; CDR3aa: CASRLGVGDSYEQYF
d_gene: NA; abundance: NA; v_gene: TRBV4-1; j_gene: TRBJ1-5; CDR3nt: TGCGCCAGCAGCCCGGGAAGGGGAAGGAATCAGCCCCAGCATTTT; CDR3aa: CASSPGRGRNQPQHF
d_gene: NA; abundance: few; v_gene: TRBV20-1; j_gene: TRBJ2-1; CDR3nt: TGCAGTGCTAGAACTCCGGGACGGTCTGGTGAGCAGTTCTTC; CDR3aa: CSARTPGRSGEQFF
d_gene: TRBD1; abundance: NA; v_gene: TRBV7-3; j_gene: TRBJ2-2; CDR3nt: TGTGCCAGCAGCTTTGGGACAGCCAACACCGGGGAGCTGTTTTTT; CDR3aa: CASSFGTANTGELFF
d_gene: NA; abundance: few; v_gene: TRBV6-5; j_gene: TRBJ1-2; CDR3nt: TGTGCCAGCAGTTCCCTCTCGGGAGGGCAGGTCTATGGCTACACCTTC; CDR3aa: CASSSLSGGQVYGYTF
d_gene: TRBD1; abundance: NA; v_gene: TRBV20-1; j_gene: TRBJ2-3; CDR3nt: TGCAGTGCTCCTCCCCGGGACAGGGTCACAGATACGCAGTATTTT; CDR3aa: CSAPPRDRVTDTQYF
d_gene: TRBD1; abundance: NA; v_gene: TRBV5-5; j_gene: TRBJ1-6; CDR3nt: TGTGCCAGCAGTTCCGGGACAGGGGTTTCACCCCTCCACTTT; CDR3aa: CASSSGTGVSPLHF
d_gene: NA; abundance: NA; v_gene: TRBV12-3/TRBV12-4; j_gene: TRBJ1-6; CDR3nt: TGTGCCAGCGCCCGGTCCTCGGGGAATTCACCCCTCCACTTT; CDR3aa: CASARSSGNSPLHF
d_gene: NA; abundance: NA; v_gene: TRBV3-1; j_gene: TRBJ1-5; CDR3nt: TGTGCCAGCAGCCAAGGGGGCACTTCGAATCAGCCCCAGCATTTT; CDR3aa: CASSQGGTSNQPQHF
d_gene: TRBD1; abundance: NA; v_gene: TRBV9; j_gene: TRBJ1-6; CDR3nt: TGTGCCAGCAGCGGGGGGACAGGGGATAGTTCACCCCTCCACTTT; CDR3aa: CASSGGTGDSSPLHF
d_gene: NA; abundance: few; v_gene: TRBV12-5; j_gene: TRBJ1-1; CDR3nt: TGTGCTAGTGGTTTGGGGCCGCGTGCAGCTTTCTTT; CDR3aa: CASGLGPRAAFF
d_gene: NA; abundance: NA; v_gene: TRBV14; j_gene: TRBJ1-3; CDR3nt: TGTGCCAGCAGCAAAGGACGCCGGGGAAACACCATATATTTT; CDR3aa: CASSKGRRGNTIYF
d_gene: NA; abundance: NA; v_gene: TRBV10-3; j_gene: TRBJ2-7; CDR3nt: TGTGCCATCAGTGAGTCAGACAGGGAGCAGTACTTC; CDR3aa: CAISESDREQYF
d_gene: NA; abundance: NA; v_gene: TRBV29-1; j_gene: TRBJ1-1; CDR3nt: TGCAGCGCTTGGAGGGACACTGAAGCTTTCTTT; CDR3aa: CSAWRDTEAFF